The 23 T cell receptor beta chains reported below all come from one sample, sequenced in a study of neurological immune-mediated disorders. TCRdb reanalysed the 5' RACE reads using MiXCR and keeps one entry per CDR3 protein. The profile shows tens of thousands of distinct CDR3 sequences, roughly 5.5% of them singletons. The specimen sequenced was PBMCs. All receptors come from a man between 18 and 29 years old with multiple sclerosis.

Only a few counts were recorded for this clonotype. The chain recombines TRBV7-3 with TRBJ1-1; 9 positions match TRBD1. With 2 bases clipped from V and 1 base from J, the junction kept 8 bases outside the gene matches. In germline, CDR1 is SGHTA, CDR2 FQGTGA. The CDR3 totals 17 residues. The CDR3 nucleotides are TGTGCCAGCAGCTTATCTTTGACAGGGGGAAGGAACACTGAAGCTTTCTTT. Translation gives CASSLSLTGGRNTEAFF.

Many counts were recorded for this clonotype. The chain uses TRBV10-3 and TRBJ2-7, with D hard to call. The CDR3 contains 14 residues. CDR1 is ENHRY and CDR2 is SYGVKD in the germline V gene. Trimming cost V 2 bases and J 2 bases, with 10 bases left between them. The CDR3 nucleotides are TGTGCCATCAGTGAGAGTCATCAAACCTACGAGCAGTACTTC. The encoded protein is CAISESHQTYEQYF.

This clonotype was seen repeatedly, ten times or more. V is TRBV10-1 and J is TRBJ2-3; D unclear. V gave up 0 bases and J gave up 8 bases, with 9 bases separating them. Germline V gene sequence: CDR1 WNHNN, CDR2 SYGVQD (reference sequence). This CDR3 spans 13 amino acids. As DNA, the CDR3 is TGCGCCAGCAGTGAGTCGGTAGTGACTACGCAGTATTTT. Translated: CASSESVVTTQYF.

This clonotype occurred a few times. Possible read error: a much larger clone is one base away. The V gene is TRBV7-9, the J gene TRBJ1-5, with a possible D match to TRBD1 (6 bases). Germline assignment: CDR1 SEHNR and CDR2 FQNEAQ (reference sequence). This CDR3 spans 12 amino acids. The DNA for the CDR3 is TGTGCCAGCAGCTTAGTTCAGGGGCCCCAGAATTTT. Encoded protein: CASSLVQGPQNF.

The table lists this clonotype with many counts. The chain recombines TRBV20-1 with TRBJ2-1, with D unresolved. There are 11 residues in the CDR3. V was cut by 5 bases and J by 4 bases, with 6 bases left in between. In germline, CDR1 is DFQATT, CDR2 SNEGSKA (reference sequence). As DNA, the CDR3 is TGCAGTGCTCTAATATACAATGAGCAGTTCTTC. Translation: CSALIYNEQFF.

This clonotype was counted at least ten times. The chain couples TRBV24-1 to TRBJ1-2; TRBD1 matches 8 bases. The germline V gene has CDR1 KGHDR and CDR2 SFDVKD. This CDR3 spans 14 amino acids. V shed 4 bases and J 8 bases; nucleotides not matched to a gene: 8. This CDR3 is CATSDPETGEGYTF. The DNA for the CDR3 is TGTGCCACCAGTGACCCAGAGACAGGGGAGGGCTACACCTTC.

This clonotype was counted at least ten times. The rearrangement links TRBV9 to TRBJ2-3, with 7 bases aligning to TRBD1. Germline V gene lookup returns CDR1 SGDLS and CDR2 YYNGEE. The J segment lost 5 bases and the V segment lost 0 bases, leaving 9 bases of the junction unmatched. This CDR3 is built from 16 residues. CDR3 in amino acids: CASSVEPATGRDTQYF. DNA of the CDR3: TGTGCCAGCAGCGTAGAGCCTGCGACAGGGAGAGATACGCAGTATTTT.

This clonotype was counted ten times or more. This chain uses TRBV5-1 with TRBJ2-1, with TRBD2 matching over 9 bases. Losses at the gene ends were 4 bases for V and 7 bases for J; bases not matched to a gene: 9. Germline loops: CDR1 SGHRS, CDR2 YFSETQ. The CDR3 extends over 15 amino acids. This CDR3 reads CASSRVAGAGNEQFF. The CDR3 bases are TGCGCCAGCAGCAGAGTAGCGGGAGCGGGGAATGAGCAGTTCTTC. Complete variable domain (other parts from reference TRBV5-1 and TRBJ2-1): KAGVTQTPRYLIKTRGQQVTLSCSPISGHRSVSWYQQTPGQGLQFLFEYFSETQRNKGNFPGRFSGRQFSNSRSEMNVSTLELGDSALYLCASSRVAGAGNEQFFGPGTRLTVL.

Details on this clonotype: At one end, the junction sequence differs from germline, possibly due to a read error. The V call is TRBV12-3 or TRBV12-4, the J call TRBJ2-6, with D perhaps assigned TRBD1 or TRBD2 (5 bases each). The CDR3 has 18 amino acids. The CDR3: CASRSPRRSDSGAKVLTF. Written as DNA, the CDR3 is TGTGCCAGCAGGAGCCCAAGGAGGAGCGACTCTGGGGCCAAAGTCCTGACTTTC.

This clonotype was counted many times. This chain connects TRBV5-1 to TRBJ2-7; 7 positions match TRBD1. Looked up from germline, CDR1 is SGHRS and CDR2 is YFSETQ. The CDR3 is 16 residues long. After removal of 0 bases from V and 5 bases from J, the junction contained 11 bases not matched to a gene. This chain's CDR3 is CASSLVYATGSNEQYF. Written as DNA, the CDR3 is TGCGCCAGCAGCTTGGTCTACGCGACAGGGAGTAACGAGCAGTACTTC.

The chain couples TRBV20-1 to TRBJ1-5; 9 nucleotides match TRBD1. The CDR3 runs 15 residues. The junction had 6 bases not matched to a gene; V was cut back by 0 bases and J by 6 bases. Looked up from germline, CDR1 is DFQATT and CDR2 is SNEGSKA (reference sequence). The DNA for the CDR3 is TGCAGTGCTAGAGATGGGGGACAGGGAGGTCAGCCCCAGCATTTT. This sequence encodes CSARDGGQGGQPQHF.

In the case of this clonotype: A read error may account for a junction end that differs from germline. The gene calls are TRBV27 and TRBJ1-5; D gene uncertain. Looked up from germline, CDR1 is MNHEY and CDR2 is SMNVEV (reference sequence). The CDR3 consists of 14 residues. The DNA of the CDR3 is TGTGCCAGGGACGGTGGTGGTGGCAATCAGCCCCAGAATTTT. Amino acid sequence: CARDGGGGNQPQNF.

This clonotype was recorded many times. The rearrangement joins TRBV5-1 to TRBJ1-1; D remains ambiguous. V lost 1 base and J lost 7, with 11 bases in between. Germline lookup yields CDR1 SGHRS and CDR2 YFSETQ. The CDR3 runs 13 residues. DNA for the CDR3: TGCGCCAGCAGCTTGCTGGGTCCAGTTGAAGCTTTCTTT. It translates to CASSLLGPVEAFF. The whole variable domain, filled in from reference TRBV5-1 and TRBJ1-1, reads KAGVTQTPRYLIKTRGQQVTLSCSPISGHRSVSWYQQTPGQGLQFLFEYFSETQRNKGNFPGRFSGRQFSNSRSEMNVSTLELGDSALYLCASSLLGPVEAFFGQGTRLTVV.

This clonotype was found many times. CDR3 in DNA: TGCAGTGCTAGAGTCGTGCCTTATACAGATACGCAGTATTTT. This gives the protein CSARVVPYTDTQYF. The gene calls are TRBV20-1 and TRBJ2-3, with D unclear. The CDR3 length is 14 residues. V lost 1 base to trimming and J lost 3 bases, with 11 bases between them. Germline V gene sequence: CDR1 DFQATT, CDR2 SNEGSKA (reference sequence).

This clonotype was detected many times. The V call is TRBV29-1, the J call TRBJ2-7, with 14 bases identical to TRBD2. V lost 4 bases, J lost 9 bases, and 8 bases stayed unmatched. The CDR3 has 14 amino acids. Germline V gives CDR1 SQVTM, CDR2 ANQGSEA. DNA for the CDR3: TGCAGCGTTGGATCGACTAGCGGGGGGGTTGGGCAGTACTTC. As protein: CSVGSTSGGVGQYF.

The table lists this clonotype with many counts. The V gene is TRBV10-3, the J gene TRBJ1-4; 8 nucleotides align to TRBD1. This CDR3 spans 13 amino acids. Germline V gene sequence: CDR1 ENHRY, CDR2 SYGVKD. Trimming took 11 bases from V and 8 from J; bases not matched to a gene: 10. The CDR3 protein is CASNGQGDEKLFF. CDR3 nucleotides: TGTGCCTCGAACGGACAGGGTGACGAAAAACTGTTTTTT.

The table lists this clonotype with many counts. The CDR3 loop reads CASSLEIRGTTEYF. CDR3 DNA: TGTGCCAGCAGTTTAGAAATCCGCGGGACTACGGAGTACTTC. This chain joins TRBV6-2 or TRBV6-3 and TRBJ2-7, with 7 positions matching TRBD2. Trimming cost V 4 bases and J 11 bases; bases outside gene matches: 14. The CDR3 is 14 residues long. The germline gives CDR1 MNHEY, CDR2 SVGEGT.

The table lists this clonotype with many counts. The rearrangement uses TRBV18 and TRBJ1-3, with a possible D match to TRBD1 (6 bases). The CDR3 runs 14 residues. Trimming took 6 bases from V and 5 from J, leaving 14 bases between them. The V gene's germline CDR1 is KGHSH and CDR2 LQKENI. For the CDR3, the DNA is TGTGCCAGCTCCGGACAGAACATTCGAAACACCATATATTTT. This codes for CASSGQNIRNTIYF.

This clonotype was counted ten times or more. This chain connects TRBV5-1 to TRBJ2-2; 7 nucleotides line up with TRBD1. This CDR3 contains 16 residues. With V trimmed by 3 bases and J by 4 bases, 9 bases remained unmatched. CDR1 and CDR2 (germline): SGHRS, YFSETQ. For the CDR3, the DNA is TGCGCCAGCAGCTCGTGGCGGCAGGGGGTCACCGGGGAGCTGTTTTTT. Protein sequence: CASSSWRQGVTGELFF.

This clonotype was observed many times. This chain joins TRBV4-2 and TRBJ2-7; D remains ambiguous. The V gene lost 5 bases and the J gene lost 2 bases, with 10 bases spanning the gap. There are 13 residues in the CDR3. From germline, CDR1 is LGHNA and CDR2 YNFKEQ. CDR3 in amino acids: CASSTGLTYEQYF. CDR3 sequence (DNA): TGTGCCAGCAGCACCGGCCTCACCTACGAGCAGTACTTC.

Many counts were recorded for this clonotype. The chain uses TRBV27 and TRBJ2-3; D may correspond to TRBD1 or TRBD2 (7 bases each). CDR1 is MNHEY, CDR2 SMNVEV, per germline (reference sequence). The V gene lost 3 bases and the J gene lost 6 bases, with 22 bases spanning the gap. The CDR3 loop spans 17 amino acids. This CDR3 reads CASSFATGRGGGDTQYF. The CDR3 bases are TGTGCCAGCAGTTTCGCGACAGGGAGGGGAGGAGGGGATACGCAGTATTTT.

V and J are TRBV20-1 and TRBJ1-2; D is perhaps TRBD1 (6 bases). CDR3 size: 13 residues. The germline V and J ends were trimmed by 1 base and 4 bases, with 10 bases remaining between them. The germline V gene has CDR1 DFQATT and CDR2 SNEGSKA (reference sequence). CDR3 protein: CSARGGDTYGYTF. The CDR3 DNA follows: TGCAGTGCTAGAGGGGGGGACACCTATGGCTACACCTTC.

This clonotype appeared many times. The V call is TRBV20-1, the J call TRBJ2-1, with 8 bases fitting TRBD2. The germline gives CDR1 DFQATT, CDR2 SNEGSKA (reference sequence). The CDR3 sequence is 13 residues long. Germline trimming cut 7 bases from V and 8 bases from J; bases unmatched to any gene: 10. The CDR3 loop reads CSVRGGFIHEQFF. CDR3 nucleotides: TGCAGTGTCCGGGGGGGCTTTATTCATGAGCAGTTCTTC.